Sequencing of this T cell receptor beta chain was carried out in a study of cytomegalovirus exposure and HLA in healthy donors. The PCR was carried out with 60 Vbeta primers and 13 Jbeta primers. Some clones are missing from TCRdb's copy, which holds only in-frame ones; the method was immunoSEQ multiplex PCR. The listing records around 84,000 clones. Germline V gene sequence: CDR1 MNHNS, CDR2 SASEGT. The CDR3 extends over 17 amino acids. Trimming took off 2 bases at V and 2 bases at J, with 19 bases between the two ends. At collection, donors were nominally healthy, but unrecorded immune exposures were probable.

The TCR sequence derives from a man younger than 40 in good health and CMV-seronegative. Sequencing input: PBMCs. The chain recombines TRBV6-1 with TRBJ2-7, with D perhaps matching TRBD1 (6 bases). In DNA form, the CDR3 reads TGTGCCAGCAGTGAAAGAGGCAGGGGCCCCATTACCTACGAGCAGTACTTC. This encodes CASSERGRGPITYEQYF.